The 2 T cell receptor beta chains presented below share a single source sample, sequenced in a study of B cell selection in AIRE deficiency. Regulatory T cells were sorted as CD4+CD25hiCD127low/negative. Using immunoSEQ multiplex PCR, the repertoire was profiled, and TCRdb retains in-frame clones only, with some absent. The data show some 21,000 clones, with less than 95% seen just once and about 2% held by the top ten. The sequenced sample consisted of Tregs sorted from PBMCs. These receptors originate from a human donor with AIRE deficiency.

This chain uses TRBV5-5 with TRBJ1-2; possible D gene TRBD1, 5 bases. V lost 4 bases, J lost 4 bases, and 11 bases lay in between. This CDR3 has 13 residues. Germline V CDR1 and CDR2: SGHKS, YYEKEE (reference sequence). The CDR3 loop reads CASSPDIFYGYTF. In DNA form, the CDR3 reads TGTGCCAGCAGCCCGGACATCTTCTATGGCTACACCTTC.

The gene calls are TRBV11-1 and TRBJ2-1; 8 bases agree with TRBD2. Germline trimming cut 2 bases from V and 3 bases from J; bases unmatched to any gene: 3. The CDR3 runs 15 residues. Per the germline V gene, CDR1 is SGHAT and CDR2 is FQDESV (reference sequence). Written as DNA, the CDR3 is TGTGCCAGCAGCTTATTTAGCGGGGTCTACAATGAGCAGTTCTTC. Its protein is CASSLFSGVYNEQFF.